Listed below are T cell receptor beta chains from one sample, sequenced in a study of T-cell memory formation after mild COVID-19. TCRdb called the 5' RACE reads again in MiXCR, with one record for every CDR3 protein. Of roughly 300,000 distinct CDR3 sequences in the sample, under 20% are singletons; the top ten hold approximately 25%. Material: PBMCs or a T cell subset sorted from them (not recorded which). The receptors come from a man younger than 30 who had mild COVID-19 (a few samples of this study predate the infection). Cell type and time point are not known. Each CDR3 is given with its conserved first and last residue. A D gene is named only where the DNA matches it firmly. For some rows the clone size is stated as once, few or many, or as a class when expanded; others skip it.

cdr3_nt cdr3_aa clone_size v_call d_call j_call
TGTGCCAGCAGTTTTAAACAGTCGAACACCGGGGAGCTGTTTTTT CASSFKQSNTGELFF few TRBV27 NA TRBJ2-2
TGTGCCAGCAGTACGGGGGGACTCAATGAGCAGTTCTTC CASSTGGLNEQFF few TRBV6-4 TRBD2 TRBJ2-1
TGTGCCAGCAGACGGGACAGCTACGAGCAGTACTTC CASRRDSYEQYF few TRBV7-9 TRBD1 TRBJ2-7
TGCGCCAGCAGCCAAGACACCCCCGCCAATGAGCAGTTCTTC CASSQDTPANEQFF NA TRBV4-3 NA TRBJ2-1
TGCGCCAGCAGCTTGGGGGGACAGGTCTACGAGCAGTACTTC CASSLGGQVYEQYF many TRBV5-1 TRBD1 TRBJ2-7
TGTGCCAGCTCACCTCCATCGGACAACGAGCAGTACTTC CASSPPSDNEQYF NA TRBV18 NA TRBJ2-7
TGTGCCAGCAAATTATCGACAGCTCAAGAGACCCAGTACTTC CASKLSTAQETQYF few TRBV28 NA TRBJ2-5
TGTGCCAGCAAGGGCGGGGGGTCCCCAGATACGCAGTATTTT CASKGGGSPDTQYF NA TRBV5-4 TRBD2 TRBJ2-3
TGTGCCAGCAGCGTAGATAGGACAGGGGCCTATGGCTACACCTTC CASSVDRTGAYGYTF NA TRBV9 TRBD1 TRBJ1-2
TGTGCCAGCAGTTTTAGCGGGGTATATACAGATACGCAGTATTTT CASSFSGVYTDTQYF few TRBV28 TRBD2 TRBJ2-3
TGTGCCAGCAGTTACTGGGCGCGGGGAGTTGGCACAGATACGCAGTATTTT CASSYWARGVGTDTQYF NA TRBV6-5 NA TRBJ2-3
TGCGCCAGCAGCGACCTAGCGGGGGCCCCCAATGAGCAGTTCTTC CASSDLAGAPNEQFF few TRBV5-1 TRBD2 TRBJ2-1
TGTGCCAGCAGTTCACGGGACGGGACGAACACTGAAGCTTTCTTT CASSSRDGTNTEAFF NA TRBV12-3/TRBV12-4 NA TRBJ1-1
TGTGCCACCAGCAGAGATTACCTAGCGGGGGGAGCAGATACGCAGTATTTT CATSRDYLAGGADTQYF few TRBV15 TRBD2 TRBJ2-3
TGCAGTGCTAGGGCCTCGCCGGGACAGGCCTCCTCTCGAGATGGCTACACCTTC CSARASPGQASSRDGYTF NA TRBV20-1 TRBD1 TRBJ1-2
TGTGCCAGCAGCTTAGTCCAGGGAGGCTACACCTTC CASSLVQGGYTF NA TRBV7-8 NA TRBJ1-2
TGTGCCAGCAGACCGGGACAGGGAGCCGCTTATGGCTACACCTTC CASRPGQGAAYGYTF NA TRBV2 TRBD1 TRBJ1-2
TGTGCCAGCAGCTTAGATCGTGGGTCAGATACGCAGTATTTT CASSLDRGSDTQYF few TRBV11-2 NA TRBJ2-3
TGTGCCAGCAGCCAAACCGGGGTATACAATGAGCAGTTCTTC CASSQTGVYNEQFF NA TRBV7-9 NA TRBJ2-1
TGTGCCAGCAGCTTAGTAGCGGGGGCTGGCACCGGGGAGCTGTTTTTT CASSLVAGAGTGELFF NA TRBV7-8 TRBD2 TRBJ2-2
TGTGCCAGCAGCCCGACAGTCTCTAACTATGGCTACACCTTC CASSPTVSNYGYTF few TRBV7-8 NA TRBJ1-2
TGTGCCAGCAGCCCGACTAGCGGGGGCTACGAGCAGTACTTC CASSPTSGGYEQYF NA TRBV7-6 TRBD2 TRBJ2-7
TGCGCCAGCAGCCAGATGGATGGAGATACGCAGTATTTT CASSQMDGDTQYF few TRBV5-1 NA TRBJ2-3
TGTGCCAGCAGCGTAGCAGACGGCCGATCCTCTGGAAACACCATATATTTT CASSVADGRSSGNTIYF NA TRBV9 NA TRBJ1-3